Each of the 18 T cell receptor beta chains below was sequenced from the same sample in a study of OX40 agonist ivuxolimab in advanced cancers. Clones were sequenced by immunoSEQ multiplex PCR, and TCRdb holds only the in-frame ones, with some missing. The sample consists of fewer than 55,000 clones, about 76% of them appearing once. The sequences come from CD4+ or CD8+ T cells sorted from blood, collected in a trial of the OX40 agonist ivuxolimab. These receptors were collected from an adult with an advanced solid tumor such as melanoma, head and neck, liver or kidney cancer.

The CDR3: CASSTGGSYEQYF. For the CDR3, the DNA is TGTGCCAGTAGTACAGGGGGCTCCTACGAGCAGTACTTC. The chain uses TRBV19 and TRBJ2-7, with TRBD1 matching 7 bases. This CDR3 has 13 amino acids. Trimming took 4 bases from V and 0 from J; bases not matched to a gene: 0. Germline CDR1 reads LNHDA; CDR2 reads SQIVND (reference sequence).

This chain uses TRBV9 with TRBJ2-3, with a tentative D call TRBD2 (5 bases). With 1 base removed from V and 1 base from J, the gap between germline ends came to 13 bases. This CDR3 has 16 amino acids. CDR1 and CDR2 (germline): SGDLS, YYNGEE. The CDR3 region has the DNA TGTGCCAGCAGCGTAAACACCGTGGAGGGCACAGATACGCAGTATTTT. This gives the protein CASSVNTVEGTDTQYF.

The rearrangement uses TRBV7-9 and TRBJ2-5, with D tentatively TRBD2 (7 bases). Trimming took off 4 bases at V and 3 bases at J, with 15 bases between the two ends. The CDR3 is 15 amino acids. In germline, CDR1 is SEHNR, CDR2 FQNEAQ (reference sequence). The CDR3 sequence is CASSSGWGGKETQYF. The DNA of the CDR3 is TGTGCCAGCAGCTCAGGGTGGGGGGGCAAAGAGACCCAGTACTTC.

This chain connects TRBV14 to TRBJ2-3; D remains ambiguous. This CDR3 region has 12 residues. The V end lost 4 bases, the J end lost 2 bases, and 4 bases lay between the germline ends. Germline V CDR1 and CDR2: SGHDN, FVKESK. The CDR3 DNA sequence: TGTGCCAGCAGCCTTCTCACAGATACGCAGTATTTT. This encodes CASSLLTDTQYF.

V usage is TRBV5-6 and J usage is TRBJ2-1; 8 bases align to TRBD1. The length of the CDR3 is 12 residues. J was trimmed by 9 bases and V by 1 base; bases with no gene match: 0. Germline V gene sequence: CDR1 SGHDT, CDR2 YYEEEE. The chain's CDR3 is CASSLTGGEQFF. Written as DNA, the CDR3 is TGTGCCAGCAGCTTGACAGGGGGTGAGCAGTTCTTC.

J is TRBJ2-5 and V is TRBV5-4; D remains unclear. Germline V gene sequence: CDR1 SGHNT, CDR2 YYREEE (reference sequence). CDR3 length equals 12 residues. The CDR3 DNA sequence: TGTGTTATGCTTGGAAACCAAGAGACCCAGTACTTC. The encoded protein is CVMLGNQETQYF.

This chain uses TRBV4-1 with TRBJ2-5; D could derive from TRBD1 or TRBD2 (6 bases each). V lost 0 bases to trimming and J lost 5 bases, with 10 bases between them. This CDR3 is built from 14 residues. Germline-derived CDR1 and CDR2 are MGHRA and YSYEKL. The CDR3, as DNA: TGCGCCAGCAGCCAAGATGGAGGGGGGGAGACCCAGTACTTC. Translating gives CASSQDGGGETQYF.

The chain has TRBV27 and TRBJ1-2; 7 bases align to TRBD1. The CDR3 runs 13 residues. The V segment lost 6 bases and the J segment 4 bases; nucleotides outside the gene matches: 5. Germline V gene lookup returns CDR1 MNHEY and CDR2 SMNVEV (reference sequence). DNA for the CDR3: TGTGCCAGCAGCGGACAGGACGCCTATGGCTACACCTTC. Residues: CASSGQDAYGYTF.

This rearrangement joins TRBV7-6 to TRBJ2-3, with D possibly matching TRBD2 (6 bases). CDR1 is SGHVS, CDR2 FNYEAQ, per germline. The V gene lost 4 bases and the J gene lost 1 base, with 12 bases spanning the gap. The CDR3 has 15 residues. The CDR3 DNA reads as TGTGCCAGCAGCTCATCACCGGGGGGCACAGATACGCAGTATTTT. This sequence encodes CASSSSPGGTDTQYF.

CDR3 bases: TGTGCCAGCAGTTTAGATAGGGCCGCCAACACTGAAGCTTTCTTT. Translation gives CASSLDRAANTEAFF. J is TRBJ1-1 and V is TRBV28; D not certain. Germline CDR1 and CDR2: MDHEN and SYDVKM. The CDR3 runs to 15 residues. Trimming removed 2 bases from V and 2 bases from J, with 12 bases in between. The variable domain in full, with the rest retrieved from reference TRBV28 and TRBJ1-1, is DVKVTQSSRYLVKRTGEKVFLECVQDMDHENMFWYRQDPGLGLRLIYFSYDVKMKEKGDIPEGYSVSREKKERFSLILESASTNQTSMYLCASSLDRAANTEAFFGQGTRLTVV.

The V and J genes are TRBV7-8 and TRBJ1-4; D call uncertain. CDR3 size: 17 residues. V was clipped by 7 bases and J by 0 bases, with 18 bases between them. Per germline, CDR1 SGHVS and CDR2 FQNEAQ. Written as DNA, the CDR3 is TGTGCCAGCACCCTCCACCGTGACGGGACAACTAATGAAAAACTGTTTTTT. Translating it yields CASTLHRDGTTNEKLFF. Variable domain in full (rest from reference TRBV7-8 and TRBJ1-4): GAGVSQSPRYKVAKRGQDVALRCDPISGHVSLFWYQQALGQGPEFLTYFQNEAQLDKSGLPSDRFFAERPEGSVSTLKIQRTQQEDSAVYLCASTLHRDGTTNEKLFFGSGTQLSVL.

This rearrangement joins TRBV29-1 to TRBJ2-7; 14 bases are shared with TRBD2. Germline loops: CDR1 SQVTM, CDR2 ANQGSEA. The trim removed 7 bases at V and 5 bases at J, leaving 4 bases unmatched. The CDR3 has 13 residues. The CDR3 bases are TGCAGCGGAGGGACTAGCGGGAGCCACGAGCAGTACTTC. Translation gives CSGGTSGSHEQYF.

V is TRBV5-5 and J is TRBJ2-1, with D perhaps matching TRBD1 (6 bases). CDR3 length equals 13 residues. V dropped 0 bases and J dropped 9 bases, with 10 bases sitting between them. Germline V CDR1 and CDR2: SGHKS, YYEKEE (reference sequence). The DNA of the CDR3 is TGTGCCAGCAGCTTGGACAGGGCGGGTGAGCAGTTCTTC. It is translated as CASSLDRAGEQFF.

This chain links TRBV9 with TRBJ2-2; 8 nucleotides line up with TRBD1. This CDR3 has 15 residues. V shed 4 bases, J shed 7 bases, and the junction held 9 bases outside the gene matches. CDR1 is SGDLS and CDR2 is YYNGEE in the germline V gene. The CDR3 sequence is CASSPGDRSGGELFF. The CDR3 DNA reads as TGTGCCAGCAGCCCAGGGGACAGGTCTGGCGGGGAGCTGTTTTTT. The complete variable domain, with remaining parts taken from reference TRBV9 and TRBJ2-2, reads DSGVTQTPKHLITATGQRVTLRCSPRSGDLSVYWYQQSLDQGLQFLIQYYNGEERAKGNILERFSAQQFPDLHSELNLSSLELGDSALYFCASSPGDRSGGELFFGEGSRLTVL.

V gene TRBV7-9 combines with J gene TRBJ1-1; D perhaps matches TRBD1 (6 bases). Germline V lookup: CDR1 SEHNR, CDR2 FQNEAQ (reference sequence). CDR3 length: 14 residues. V lost 5 bases, J lost 1 base, and 11 bases lay in between. The CDR3 sequence: CASSNRDSNTEAFF. As DNA, the CDR3 is TGTGCCAGCAGCAACAGGGATTCGAACACTGAAGCTTTCTTT. The whole variable domain, filled in from reference TRBV7-9 and TRBJ1-1, reads DTGVSQNPRHKITKRGQNVTFRCDPISEHNRLYWYRQTLGQGPEFLTYFQNEAQLEKSRLLSDRFSAERPKGSFSTLEIQRTEQGDSAMYLCASSNRDSNTEAFFGQGTRLTVV.

The chain uses TRBV28 and TRBJ2-7; tentative D call: TRBD1 (5 bases). From germline, CDR1 is MDHEN and CDR2 SYDVKM. The ends were cut back, 4 bases at V and 0 bases at J, with 10 bases in the middle. The CDR3 runs to 14 residues. CDR3 DNA sequence: TGTGCCAGCAGTTACACAGGCTCCTCCTACGAGCAGTACTTC. Translated: CASSYTGSSYEQYF. Full variable domain (rest looked up from reference TRBV28 and TRBJ2-7): DVKVTQSSRYLVKRTGEKVFLECVQDMDHENMFWYRQDPGLGLRLIYFSYDVKMKEKGDIPEGYSVSREKKERFSLILESASTNQTSMYLCASSYTGSSYEQYFGPGTRLTVT.

This chain uses TRBV2 with TRBJ1-1; 11 nucleotides agree with TRBD1. V gave up 8 bases and J gave up 0 bases; unmatched junction bases: 5. Germline-derived CDR1 and CDR2 are SNHLY and FYNNEI. This CDR3 has 15 amino acids. CDR3 bases: TGTGCCAGCGTGGGACAGGGGGGCATGAACACTGAAGCTTTCTTT. Translation gives CASVGQGGMNTEAFF.

This clone was counted a few times. The CDR3, as DNA: TGTGCCAGCAGCTTAGAGGAGAATGGCTACACCTTC. Translated: CASSLEENGYTF. The gene calls are TRBV7-9 and TRBJ1-2; D gene unclear. Deletions cut 1 base from V and 6 bases from J, with 6 bases between. Germline CDR1 SEHNR, CDR2 FQNEAQ (reference sequence). This CDR3 has 12 amino acids.